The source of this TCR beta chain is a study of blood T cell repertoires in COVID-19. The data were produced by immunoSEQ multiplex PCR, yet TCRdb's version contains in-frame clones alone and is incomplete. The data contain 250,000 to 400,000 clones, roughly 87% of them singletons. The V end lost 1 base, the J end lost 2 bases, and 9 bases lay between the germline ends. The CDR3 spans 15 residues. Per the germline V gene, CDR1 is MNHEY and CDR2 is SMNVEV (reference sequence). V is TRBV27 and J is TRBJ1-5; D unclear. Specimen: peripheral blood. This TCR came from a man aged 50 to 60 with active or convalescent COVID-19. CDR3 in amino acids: CASSLCSPRNQPQHF. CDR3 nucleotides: TGTGCCAGCAGTTTATGCAGTCCCCGCAATCAGCCCCAGCATTTT.